This T cell receptor (beta chain) emerged from a study of regulatory T cells in long-lasting Graves disease. Building of the TCR beta libraries involved iRepertoire HTBI primers and Arm-PCR of CDR3 regions. One entry per CDR3 protein results from TCRdb running MiXCR on the multiplex PCR reads. The table shows hundreds of thousands of distinct CDR3 sequences, with 16% occurring only once. The V gene lost 1 base and the J gene lost 5 bases, with 11 bases spanning the gap. This CDR3 has 14 amino acids. Documented time point: newly diagnosed GD, antithyroid drugs for less than 3 months. Construction of the TCR library relied on RNA isolated from PBMCs. These same data were also listed under a study on T cells in Graves' hyperthyroidism and ophthalmopathy.

The chain employs TRBV12-3 or TRBV12-4 and TRBJ2-5; D is possibly TRBD1 (5 bases). Sequencing used peripheral blood mononuclear cells (PBMCs), obtained at new diagnosis, from a patient treated with antithyroid drugs. This receptor was obtained from a woman aged 35 to 59 with Graves disease. The chain's CDR3 is CASSLETAGETQYF. DNA for the CDR3: TGTGCCAGCAGTTTAGAGACTGCAGGGGAGACCCAGTACTTC.